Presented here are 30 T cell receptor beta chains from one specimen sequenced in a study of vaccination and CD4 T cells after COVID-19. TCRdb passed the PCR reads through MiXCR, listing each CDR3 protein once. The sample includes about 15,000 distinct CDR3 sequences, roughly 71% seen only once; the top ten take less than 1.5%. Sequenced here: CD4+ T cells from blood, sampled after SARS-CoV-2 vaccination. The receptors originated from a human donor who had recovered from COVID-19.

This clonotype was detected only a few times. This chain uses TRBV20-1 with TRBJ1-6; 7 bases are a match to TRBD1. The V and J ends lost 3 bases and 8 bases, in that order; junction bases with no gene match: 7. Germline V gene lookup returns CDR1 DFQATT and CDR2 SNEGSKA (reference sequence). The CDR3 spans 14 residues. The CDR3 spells CSASPRGFDSPLHF. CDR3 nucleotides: TGCAGTGCTAGTCCCAGGGGGTTCGATTCACCCCTCCACTTT.

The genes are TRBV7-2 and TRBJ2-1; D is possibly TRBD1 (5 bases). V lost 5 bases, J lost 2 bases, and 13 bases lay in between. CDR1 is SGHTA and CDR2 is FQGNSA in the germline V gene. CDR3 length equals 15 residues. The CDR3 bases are TGTGCCAGCAGCGTCGACAGCTCACCCTACAATGAGCAGTTCTTC. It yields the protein CASSVDSSPYNEQFF. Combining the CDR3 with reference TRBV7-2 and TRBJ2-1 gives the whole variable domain GAGVSQSPSNKVTEKGKDVELRCDPISGHTALYWYRQSLGQGLEFLIYFQGNSAPDKSGLPSDRFSAERTGGSVSTLTIQRTQQEDSAVYLCASSVDSSPYNEQFFGPGTRLTVL.

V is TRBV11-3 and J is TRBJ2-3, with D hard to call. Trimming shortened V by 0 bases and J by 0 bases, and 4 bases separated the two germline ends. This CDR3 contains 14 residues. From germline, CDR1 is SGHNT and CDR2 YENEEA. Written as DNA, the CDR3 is TGTGCCAGCAGCTTAGAAGCCAGCACAGATACGCAGTATTTT. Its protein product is CASSLEASTDTQYF.

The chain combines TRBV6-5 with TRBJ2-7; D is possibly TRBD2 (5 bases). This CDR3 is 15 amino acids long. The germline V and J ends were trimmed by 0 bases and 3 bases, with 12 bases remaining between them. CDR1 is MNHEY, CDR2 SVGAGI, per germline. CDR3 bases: TGTGCCAGCAGTTACTCCGACCTAGCCAGCTACGAGCAGTACTTC. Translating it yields CASSYSDLASYEQYF.

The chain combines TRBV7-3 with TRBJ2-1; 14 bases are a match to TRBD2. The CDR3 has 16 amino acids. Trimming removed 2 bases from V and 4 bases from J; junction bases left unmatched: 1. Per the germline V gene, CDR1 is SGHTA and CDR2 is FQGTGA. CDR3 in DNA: TGTGCCAGCAGCTTAGGGACTAGCGGGGGATACAATGAGCAGTTCTTC. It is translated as CASSLGTSGGYNEQFF.

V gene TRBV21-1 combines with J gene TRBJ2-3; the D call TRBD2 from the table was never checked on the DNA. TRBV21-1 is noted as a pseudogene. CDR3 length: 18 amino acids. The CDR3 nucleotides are TGTGCCAGCAGCAAAGAAGCCAGGGCCAAAGACGACACAGATACGCAGTATTTT. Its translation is CASSKEARAKDDTDTQYF.

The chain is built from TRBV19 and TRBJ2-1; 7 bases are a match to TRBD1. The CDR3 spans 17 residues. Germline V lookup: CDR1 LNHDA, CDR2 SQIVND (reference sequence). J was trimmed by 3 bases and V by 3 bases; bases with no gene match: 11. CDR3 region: CASSILATGNLYNEQFF. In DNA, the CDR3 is TGTGCCAGTAGTATTCTCGCGACAGGGAACCTCTACAATGAGCAGTTCTTC. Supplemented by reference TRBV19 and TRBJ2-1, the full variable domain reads DGGITQSPKYLFRKEGQNVTLSCEQNLNHDAMYWYRQDPGQGLRLIYYSQIVNDFQKGDIAEGYSVSREKKESFPLTVTSAQKNPTAFYLCASSILATGNLYNEQFFGPGTRLTVL.

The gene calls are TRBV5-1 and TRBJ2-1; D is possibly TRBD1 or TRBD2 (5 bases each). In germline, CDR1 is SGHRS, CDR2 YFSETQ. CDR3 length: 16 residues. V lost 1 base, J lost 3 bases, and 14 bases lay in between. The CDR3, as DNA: TGCGCCAGCAGCTTGTGGACCCGAGGGGACTACAATGAGCAGTTCTTC. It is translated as CASSLWTRGDYNEQFF. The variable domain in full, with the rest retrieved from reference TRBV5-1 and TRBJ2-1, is KAGVTQTPRYLIKTRGQQVTLSCSPISGHRSVSWYQQTPGQGLQFLFEYFSETQRNKGNFPGRFSGRQFSNSRSEMNVSTLELGDSALYLCASSLWTRGDYNEQFFGPGTRLTVL.

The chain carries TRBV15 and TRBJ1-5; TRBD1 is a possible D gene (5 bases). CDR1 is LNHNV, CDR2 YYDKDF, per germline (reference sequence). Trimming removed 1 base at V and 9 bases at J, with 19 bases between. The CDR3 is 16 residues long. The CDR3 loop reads CATSRGVGRGGSPQHF. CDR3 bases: TGTGCCACCAGCAGAGGGGTAGGGAGGGGAGGATCGCCCCAGCATTTT.

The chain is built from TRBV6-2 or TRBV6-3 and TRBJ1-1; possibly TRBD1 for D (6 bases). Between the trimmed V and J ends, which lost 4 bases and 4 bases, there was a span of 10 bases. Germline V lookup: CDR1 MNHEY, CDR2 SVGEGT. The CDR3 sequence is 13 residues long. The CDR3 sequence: CASSSRGVTEAFF. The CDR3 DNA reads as TGTGCCAGCAGTTCCAGGGGAGTCACTGAAGCTTTCTTT.

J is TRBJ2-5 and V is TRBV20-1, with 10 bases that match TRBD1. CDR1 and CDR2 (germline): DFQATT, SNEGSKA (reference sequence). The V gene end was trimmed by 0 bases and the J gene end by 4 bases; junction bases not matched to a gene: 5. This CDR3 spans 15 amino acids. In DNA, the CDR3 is TGCAGTGCTAGAGACTGGGACAGGGGCACAGAGACCCAGTACTTC. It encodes CSARDWDRGTETQYF.

The CDR3 sequence: CASSLQGWGSYNEQFF. The CDR3 region has the DNA TGTGCCAGCAGTCTACAGGGTTGGGGCTCCTACAATGAGCAGTTCTTC. The V gene is TRBV6-1, the J gene TRBJ2-1; possible D gene TRBD1, 6 bases. The germline gives CDR1 MNHNS, CDR2 SASEGT. There are 16 residues in the CDR3. Trimming took off 5 bases at V and 0 bases at J, with 14 bases between the two ends.

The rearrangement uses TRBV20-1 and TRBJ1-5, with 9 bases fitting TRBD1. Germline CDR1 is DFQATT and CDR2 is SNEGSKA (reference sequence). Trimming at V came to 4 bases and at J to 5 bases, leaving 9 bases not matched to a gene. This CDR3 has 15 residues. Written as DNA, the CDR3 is TGCAGTGCTACTACTCCCGGGACAGGGTATCAGCCCCAGCATTTT. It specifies CSATTPGTGYQPQHF.

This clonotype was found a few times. Here the CDR3 reads CAWSGGYQETQYF. The CDR3 DNA sequence: TGTGCCTGGAGTGGGGGCTATCAAGAGACCCAGTACTTC. The chain is built from TRBV30 and TRBJ2-5, with TRBD1 as a possible D gene (5 bases). Germline values: CDR1 GTSNPN, CDR2 SVGIG (reference sequence). Trimming took 1 base from V and 2 from J, leaving 8 bases between them. The CDR3 contains 13 residues.

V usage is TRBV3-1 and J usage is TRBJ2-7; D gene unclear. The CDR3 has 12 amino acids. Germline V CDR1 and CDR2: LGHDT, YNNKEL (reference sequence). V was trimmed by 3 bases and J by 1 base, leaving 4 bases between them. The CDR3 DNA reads TGTGCCAGCAGCCACACGTCCTACGAGCAGTACTTC. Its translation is CASSHTSYEQYF.

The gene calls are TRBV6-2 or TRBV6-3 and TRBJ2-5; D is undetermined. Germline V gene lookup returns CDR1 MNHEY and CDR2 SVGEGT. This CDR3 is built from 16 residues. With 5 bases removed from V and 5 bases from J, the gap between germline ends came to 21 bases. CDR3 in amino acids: CASSNPLAGNRETQYF. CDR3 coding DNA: TGTGCCAGCAGTAATCCCTTAGCTGGGAATCGGGAGACCCAGTACTTC.

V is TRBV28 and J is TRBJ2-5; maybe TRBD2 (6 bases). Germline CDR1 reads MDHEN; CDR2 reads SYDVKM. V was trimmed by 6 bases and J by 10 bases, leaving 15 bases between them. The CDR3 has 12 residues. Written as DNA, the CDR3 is TGTGCCAGCAGCGCTGCACCGGGGGACCAGTACTTC. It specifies CASSAAPGDQYF.

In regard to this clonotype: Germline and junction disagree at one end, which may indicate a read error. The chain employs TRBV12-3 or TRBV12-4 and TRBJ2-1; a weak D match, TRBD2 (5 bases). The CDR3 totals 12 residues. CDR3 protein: CASSFGESLGKF. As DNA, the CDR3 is TGTGCCAGCAGTTTTGGCGAGTCACTAGGGAAATTC.

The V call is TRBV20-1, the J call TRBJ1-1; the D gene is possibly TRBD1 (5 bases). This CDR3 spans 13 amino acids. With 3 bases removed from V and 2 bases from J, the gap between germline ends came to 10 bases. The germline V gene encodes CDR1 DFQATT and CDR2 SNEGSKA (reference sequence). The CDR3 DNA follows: TGCAGTGCTAGTGGGGGGATTAACACTGAAGCTTTCTTT. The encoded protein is CSASGGINTEAFF.

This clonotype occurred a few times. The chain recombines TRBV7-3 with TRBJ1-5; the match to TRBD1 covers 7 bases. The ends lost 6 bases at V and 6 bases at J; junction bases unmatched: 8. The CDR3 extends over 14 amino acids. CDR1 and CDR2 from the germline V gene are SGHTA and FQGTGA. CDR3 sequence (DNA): TGTGCCAGCAGTTTTGGGACAGTGGTTCAGCCCCAGCATTTT. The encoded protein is CASSFGTVVQPQHF.

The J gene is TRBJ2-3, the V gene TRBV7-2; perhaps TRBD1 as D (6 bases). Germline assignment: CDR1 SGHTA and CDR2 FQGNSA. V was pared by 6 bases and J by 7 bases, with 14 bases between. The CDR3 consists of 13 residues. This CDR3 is CASRQDSQYTQYF. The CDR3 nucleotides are TGTGCCAGCAGACAGGACAGCCAATATACGCAGTATTTT.

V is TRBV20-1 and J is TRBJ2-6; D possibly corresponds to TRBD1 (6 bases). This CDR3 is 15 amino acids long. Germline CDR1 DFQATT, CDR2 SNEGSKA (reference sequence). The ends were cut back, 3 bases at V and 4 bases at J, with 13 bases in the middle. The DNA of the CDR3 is TGCAGTGCTAGTTTGGGGGCGTCCGGGGCCAACGTCCTGACTTTC. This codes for CSASLGASGANVLTF.

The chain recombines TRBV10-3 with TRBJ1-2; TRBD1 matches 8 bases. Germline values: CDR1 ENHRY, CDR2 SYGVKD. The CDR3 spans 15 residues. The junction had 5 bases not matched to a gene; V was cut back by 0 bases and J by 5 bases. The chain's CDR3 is CAISESPDRGYGYTF. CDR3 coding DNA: TGTGCCATCAGTGAGTCCCCCGACAGGGGATATGGCTACACCTTC.

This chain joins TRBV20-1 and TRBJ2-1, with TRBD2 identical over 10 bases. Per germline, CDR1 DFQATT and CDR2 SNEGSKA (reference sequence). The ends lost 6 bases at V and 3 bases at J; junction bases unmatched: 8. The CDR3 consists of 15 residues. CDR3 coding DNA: TGCAGTGCCCAAACGCCTAGCGGGAGCTACAATGAGCAGTTCTTC. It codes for CSAQTPSGSYNEQFF.

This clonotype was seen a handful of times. The DNA of the CDR3 is TGTGCCAGCAGTTATACACAGGGGATGAGCACTGAAGCTTTCTTT. Translating gives CASSYTQGMSTEAFF. The J gene is TRBJ1-1, the V gene TRBV6-5, with TRBD1 matching 7 bases. Trimming took 3 bases from V and 4 from J; bases not matched to a gene: 8. Germline lookup yields CDR1 MNHEY and CDR2 SVGAGI. The CDR3 contains 15 residues.

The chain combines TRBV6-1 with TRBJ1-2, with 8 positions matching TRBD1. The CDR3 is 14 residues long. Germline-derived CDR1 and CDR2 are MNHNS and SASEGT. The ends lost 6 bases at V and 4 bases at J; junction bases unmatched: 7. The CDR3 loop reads CASRADRVPYGYTF. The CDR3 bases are TGTGCCAGCAGGGCGGACAGGGTCCCCTATGGCTACACCTTC.

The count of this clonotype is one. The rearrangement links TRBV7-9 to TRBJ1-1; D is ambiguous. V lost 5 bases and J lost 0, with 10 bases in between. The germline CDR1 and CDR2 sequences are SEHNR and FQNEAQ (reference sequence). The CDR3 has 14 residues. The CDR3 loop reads CASSQVTLNTEAFF. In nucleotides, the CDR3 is TGTGCCAGCAGCCAGGTAACATTGAACACTGAAGCTTTCTTT.

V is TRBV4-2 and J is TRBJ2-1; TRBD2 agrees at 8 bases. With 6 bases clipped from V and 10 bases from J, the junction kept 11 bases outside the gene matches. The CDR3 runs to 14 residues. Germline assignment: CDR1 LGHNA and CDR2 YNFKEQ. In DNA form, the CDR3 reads TGTGCCAGCAGTCCCCCGGGACTAGGCCCCGAGCAGTTCTTC. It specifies CASSPPGLGPEQFF.

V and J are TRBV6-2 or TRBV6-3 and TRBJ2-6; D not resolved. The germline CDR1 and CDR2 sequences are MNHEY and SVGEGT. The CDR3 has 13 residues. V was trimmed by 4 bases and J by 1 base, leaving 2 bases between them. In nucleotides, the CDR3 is TGTGCCAGCAGTTTATCTGGGGCCAACGTCCTGACTTTC. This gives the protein CASSLSGANVLTF.

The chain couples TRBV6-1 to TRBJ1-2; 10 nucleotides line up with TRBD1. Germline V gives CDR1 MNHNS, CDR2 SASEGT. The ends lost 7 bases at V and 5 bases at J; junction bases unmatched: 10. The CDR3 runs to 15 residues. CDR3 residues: CASMKGQGSRYGYTF. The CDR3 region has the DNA TGTGCCAGCATGAAGGGACAGGGGAGTAGGTATGGCTACACCTTC.